These 17 T cell receptor beta chains originate from one sample sequenced in a study of regulatory dendritic cells for organ transplantation. Antigen specificity for these receptors is unknown. Allogeneic regulatory or mature dendritic cells were co-cultured for 5 days with CFSE-labeled sorted T cells at 1:10. The table came from immunoSEQ multiplex PCR; TCRdb's copy has only in-frame clones and leaves some out. The top ten hold 3% to 4% of the sample, which has just under 8,000 clones, roughly 67% seen once. Sequencing input: memory CD4+ T cells from blood cultured with dendritic cells. Sample subset: CD45RO+ memory T cells. These receptors all stem from a human donor in good health.

This clone has more than one count but fewer than ten. V is TRBV11-3 and J is TRBJ2-3; D perhaps matches TRBD2 (7 bases). V lost 4 bases and J lost 5, with 13 bases in between. CDR1 is SGHNT and CDR2 is YENEEA in the germline V gene. The CDR3 is 14 amino acids. The CDR3 loop is CASSSGGGGDTQYF. The CDR3 DNA reads as TGTGCCAGCAGCTCCGGCGGGGGCGGAGATACGCAGTATTTT.

The gene calls are TRBV25-1 and TRBJ2-2; maybe TRBD2 (7 bases). V gave up 7 bases and J gave up 1 base, with 13 bases separating them. Germline-derived CDR1 and CDR2 are MGHDK and SYGVNS. The CDR3 sequence is 15 residues long. The chain's CDR3 is CASTEGGRNTGELFF. The CDR3 DNA reads TGTGCCAGCACTGAGGGGGGGCGGAACACCGGGGAGCTGTTTTTT.

This clone showed up just a few times. The chain joins TRBV7-2 to TRBJ1-2; 8 bases are shared with TRBD1. V was pared by 4 bases and J by 8 bases, with 6 bases of the junction left unmatched. Germline-derived CDR1 and CDR2 are SGHTA and FQGNSA. There are 13 residues in the CDR3. The CDR3 DNA reads TGTGCCAGCAGCTCCCGCCGGACAGGGGGCTACACCTTC. Translation gives CASSSRRTGGYTF.

The chain joins TRBV10-3 to TRBJ1-6; 10 bases agree with TRBD1. Trimming took 6 bases from V and 10 from J; bases not matched to a gene: 6. This CDR3 contains 14 residues. Germline lookup yields CDR1 ENHRY and CDR2 SYGVKD. The CDR3 DNA reads TGTGCCATCAGCTCGACAGGGGGCCGATCACCCCTCCACTTT. This sequence encodes CAISSTGGRSPLHF.

The chain links TRBV6-5 to TRBJ2-7; 8 bases are a match to TRBD2. The CDR3 covers 13 residues. The trim removed 11 bases at V and 2 bases at J, leaving 8 bases unmatched. CDR1 is MNHEY, CDR2 SVGAGI, per germline. CDR3 in amino acids: CAGGRGGPYEQYF. The CDR3, as DNA: TGTGCCGGAGGTCGGGGGGGACCCTACGAGCAGTACTTC.

In this sample, this clone turned up a few times. The genes are TRBV18 and TRBJ2-7, with 8 bases lining up with TRBD2. The CDR3 is 15 amino acids. V shed 3 bases, J shed 3 bases, and the junction held 7 bases outside the gene matches. Looked up from germline, CDR1 is KGHSH and CDR2 is LQKENI. The chain's CDR3 is CASSPRSGGRYEQYF. The DNA for the CDR3 is TGTGCCAGCTCACCGAGAAGCGGGGGCCGCTACGAGCAGTACTTC.

The chain combines TRBV12-5 with TRBJ1-1; 10 positions agree with TRBD1. Germline V lookup: CDR1 LGHNT, CDR2 FRNRAP. There are 16 residues in the CDR3. Trimming at V came to 2 bases and at J to 6 bases, leaving 9 bases not matched to a gene. CDR3 in DNA: TGTGCTAGTGGTTTGAACCCGGGACAGGGGCGCCCTGAAGCTTTCTTT. This codes for CASGLNPGQGRPEAFF.

The chain employs TRBV5-1 and TRBJ2-1, with TRBD2 identical over 14 bases. Losses at the gene ends were 6 bases for V and 8 bases for J; bases not matched to a gene: 7. This CDR3 is 15 amino acids long. Germline V lookup: CDR1 SGHRS, CDR2 YFSETQ. CDR3 bases: TGCGCCAGCAAGTCAGGACTAGCGGGGGGATATGAGCAGTTCTTC. Its protein is CASKSGLAGGYEQFF.

The V gene is TRBV5-6, the J gene TRBJ2-7; TRBD1 might be the D (5 bases). The CDR3 loop spans 13 amino acids. V was cut by 2 bases and J by 4 bases, with 10 bases left in between. From germline, CDR1 is SGHDT and CDR2 YYEEEE. For the CDR3, the DNA is TGTGCCAGCAGCTTTCAGGGTACATACGAGCAGTACTTC. This encodes CASSFQGTYEQYF. The complete variable domain, with remaining parts taken from reference TRBV5-6 and TRBJ2-7, reads DAGVTQSPTHLIKTRGQQVTLRCSPKSGHDTVSWYQQALGQGPQFIFQYYEEEERQRGNFPDRFSGHQFPNYSSELNVNALLLGDSALYLCASSFQGTYEQYFGPGTRLTVT.

This clone has only one observation. This rearrangement joins TRBV10-3 to TRBJ1-6; possible D gene TRBD1, 6 bases. The CDR3 runs 16 residues. V dropped 6 bases and J dropped 0 bases, with 12 bases sitting between them. Germline-derived CDR1 and CDR2 are ENHRY and SYGVKD. The CDR3 DNA is TGTGCCATCAGGGGGACACAGAGCTCCTATAATTCACCCCTCCACTTT. It specifies CAIRGTQSSYNSPLHF.

The chain couples TRBV28 to TRBJ1-6, with D unresolved. V lost 5 bases and J lost 2, with 7 bases in between. CDR3 length: 14 amino acids. CDR1 is MDHEN, CDR2 SYDVKM, per germline. CDR3 in DNA: TGTGCCAGCAGTCCGAGCCCCTATAATTCACCCCTCCACTTT. Amino acids: CASSPSPYNSPLHF.

This chain joins TRBV6-1 and TRBJ2-7; a weak D match, TRBD1 (5 bases). With 2 bases removed from V and 4 bases from J, the gap between germline ends came to 9 bases. CDR1 and CDR2 from the germline V gene are MNHNS and SASEGT. CDR3 size: 13 residues. This chain's CDR3 is CASSEQTDYEQYF. The CDR3 DNA reads as TGTGCCAGCAGTGAACAGACAGATTACGAGCAGTACTTC.

The rearrangement links TRBV6-6 to TRBJ1-5; 8 nucleotides match TRBD1. The germline CDR1 and CDR2 sequences are MNHNY and SVGAGI (reference sequence). The CDR3 extends over 13 amino acids. The ends lost 7 bases at V and 6 bases at J; junction bases unmatched: 5. The CDR3 protein is CASTGQGAQPQHF. CDR3 nucleotide sequence: TGTGCCAGCACCGGACAGGGAGCTCAGCCCCAGCATTTT.

The chain links TRBV19 to TRBJ1-4, with D tentatively TRBD1 (6 bases). CDR1 is LNHDA, CDR2 SQIVND, per germline (reference sequence). With 6 bases removed from V and 1 base from J, the gap between germline ends came to 15 bases. The CDR3 is 16 amino acids. CDR3 sequence (DNA): TGTGCCAGTAGCAGGCAGGGGCGCGGAACTAATGAAAAACTGTTTTTT. Encoded protein: CASSRQGRGTNEKLFF.

This clone was seen a handful of times. The CDR3 is CASSLVAGGGSTGELFF. As DNA, the CDR3 is TGCGCCAGCAGCCTCGTAGCGGGGGGAGGGAGCACCGGGGAGCTGTTTTTT. V and J are TRBV4-1 and TRBJ2-2; TRBD2 agrees at 10 bases. This CDR3 has 17 residues. CDR1 and CDR2 (germline): MGHRA, YSYEKL. J was trimmed by 4 bases and V by 4 bases; bases with no gene match: 9.

This chain connects TRBV19 to TRBJ1-5, with 7 bases matching TRBD1. CDR3 length: 14 residues. V lost 9 bases to trimming and J lost 2 bases; unmatched junction nucleotides: 7. Germline V CDR1 and CDR2: LNHDA, SQIVND (reference sequence). The CDR3 sequence is CASKEGQGNQPQHF. CDR3 coding DNA: TGTGCCAGCAAGGAAGGACAGGGCAATCAGCCCCAGCATTTT.

A single count supports this clone. The chain combines TRBV6-5 with TRBJ1-2, with 8 bases aligning to TRBD1. The CDR3 runs to 14 residues. Germline V lookup: CDR1 MNHEY, CDR2 SVGAGI. V was pared by 6 bases and J by 8 bases, with 11 bases of the junction left unmatched. CDR3 DNA sequence: TGTGCCAGCAGCAGAGACAGGGGAGTAGGAGGCTACACCTTC. As protein: CASSRDRGVGGYTF.